The next 22 T cell receptor beta chains were all read from a single sample in a study of blood T cells in healthy people across ages. For the second PCR, which ran for about 7 to 11 cycles, a sample-barcoded 5' primer and a J-beta primer mix were used. TCRdb re-analysed the 5' RACE reads in MiXCR, keeping a single row per CDR3 protein. The table has around 800,000 distinct CDR3 sequences, about a quarter seen once. These data also formed part of another study, on T cells of mothers and their children.

The sample taken for sequencing was blood. All receptors derive from a boy between 10 and 17 years old in good health.

This clonotype has a handful of counts. The chain couples TRBV18 to TRBJ2-7; 9 bases match TRBD1. V shed 2 bases and J 2 bases; nucleotides not matched to a gene: 7. CDR1 and CDR2 from the germline V gene are KGHSH and LQKENI. This CDR3 contains 16 residues. The CDR3 DNA reads as TGTGCCAGCTCACCAATCGGACAGGGGCTCACCTACGAGCAGTACTTC. It yields the protein CASSPIGQGLTYEQYF.

V usage is TRBV29-1 and J usage is TRBJ2-7; D may be TRBD2 (6 bases). The CDR3 loop spans 13 amino acids. The germline CDR1 and CDR2 sequences are SQVTM and ANQGSEA. Trimming shortened V by 6 bases and J by 4 bases, and 16 bases separated the two germline ends. The CDR3 is CSVGTGELYEQYF. The DNA of the CDR3 is TGCAGCGTCGGAACGGGGGAGTTGTACGAGCAGTACTTC.

This clonotype was found a few times. In DNA, the CDR3 is TGTGCCAGCAGCGACTATTTAGGCGAGCAGTACTTC. Translating it yields CASSDYLGEQYF. The chain links TRBV7-2 to TRBJ2-7, with D tentatively TRBD2 (5 bases). The CDR3 spans 12 residues. With 5 bases removed from V and 6 bases from J, the gap between germline ends came to 11 bases. CDR1 is SGHTA and CDR2 is FQGNSA in the germline V gene.

The chain combines TRBV23-1 with TRBJ2-5; possible D gene TRBD2, 6 bases. TRBV23-1 carries the ORF label, with uncertain function. The CDR3 is made up of 18 amino acids. Trimming removed 0 bases from V and 5 bases from J, with 22 bases in between. CDR3 nucleotides: TGCGCCAGCAGTCAATCTCCGAATAAGAGGAGGGTGCGGGAGACCCAGTACTTC. Its protein is CASSQSPNKRRVRETQYF.

This sequence joins TRBV19 and TRBJ1-5; D is unclear. This CDR3 comprises 13 residues. Germline V gene sequence: CDR1 LNHDA, CDR2 SQIVND (reference sequence). V was cut by 4 bases and J by 6 bases, with 10 bases left in between. For the CDR3, the DNA is TGTGCCAGTAGTAGACAAGGGCCTCAGCCCCAGCATTTT. It is translated as CASSRQGPQPQHF.

This clonotype was detected only a few times. The CDR3 DNA follows: TGTGCCAGCAGCCATGTGGACAGGACTAATTCACCCCTCCACTTT. Its protein is CASSHVDRTNSPLHF. This chain uses TRBV7-9 with TRBJ1-6, with 7 bases fitting TRBD1. Germline V CDR1 and CDR2: SEHNR, FQNEAQ (reference sequence). This CDR3 region has 15 residues. V lost 5 bases to trimming and J lost 6 bases; unmatched junction nucleotides: 7. The full variable domain, in which reference TRBV7-9 and TRBJ1-6 provide the parts outside the CDR3, is DTGVSQNPRHKITKRGQNVTFRCDPISEHNRLYWYRQTLGQGPEFLTYFQNEAQLEKSRLLSDRFSAERPKGSFSTLEIQRTEQGDSAMYLCASSHVDRTNSPLHFGNGTRLTVT.

The V gene is TRBV20-1, the J gene TRBJ2-3, with D perhaps TRBD2 (5 bases). The V and J ends lost 6 bases and 0 bases respectively, with 19 bases between them. The germline V gene has CDR1 DFQATT and CDR2 SNEGSKA (reference sequence). The CDR3 spans 16 residues. The CDR3 protein is CSATPRRISSTDTQYF. In DNA, the CDR3 is TGCAGTGCAACCCCAAGGAGGATCTCTAGCACAGATACGCAGTATTTT.

The table lists this clonotype with a few counts. The CDR3 spells CASSPGTLGPQYF. The CDR3 DNA follows: TGTGCCAGCAGCCCCGGGACCCTAGGGCCCCAGTACTTC. V gene TRBV3-1 combines with J gene TRBJ2-5, with D perhaps matching TRBD1 or TRBD2 (5 bases each). Per the germline V gene, CDR1 is LGHDT and CDR2 is YNNKEL (reference sequence). The CDR3 loop spans 13 amino acids. V lost 4 bases to trimming and J lost 9 bases, with 15 bases between them.

The rearrangement links TRBV29-1 to TRBJ2-5, with a possible D match to TRBD2 (6 bases). Trimming left V 7 bases short and J 3 bases short, with 12 bases between. Per the germline V gene, CDR1 is SQVTM and CDR2 is ANQGSEA. This CDR3 has 12 amino acids. CDR3 amino acids: CSARTTEETQYF. In DNA form, the CDR3 reads TGCAGCGCAAGGACTACCGAAGAGACCCAGTACTTC.

This clonotype has more than one count but fewer than ten. CDR3 in amino acids: CASSSQSETQYF. Here the CDR3 DNA reads TGCGCCAGCAGCTCACAAAGCGAGACCCAGTACTTC. The V call is TRBV5-1, the J call TRBJ2-5; D gene uncertain. V was pared by 3 bases and J by 5 bases, with 8 bases between. There are 12 residues in the CDR3. CDR1 and CDR2 (germline): SGHRS, YFSETQ.

This clonotype has only a few counts. One end of the junction does not line up with germline, which may come from a read error. This rearrangement joins TRBV10-3 to TRBJ1-2; D unclear. Germline V gene sequence: CDR1 ENHRY, CDR2 SYGVKD. The length of the CDR3 is 14 residues. CDR3 residues: CAISDTTLNYGYAF. The CDR3 DNA follows: TGTGCCATCAGTGACACAACCCTTAACTATGGCTACGCCTTC.

This clonotype showed up just a few times. The V and J genes are TRBV7-9 and TRBJ2-5; TRBD1 aligns across 8 bases. The end of the DNA is better explained by TRBJ2-1, so the J call may be wrong. Germline V gene data show CDR1 as SEHNR and CDR2 as FQNEAQ (reference sequence). The CDR3 has 16 amino acids. The CDR3 DNA sequence: TGTGCCAGCAGCGTTCCCGACAGGGGAAGTTTCAATGAGCAGTTCTTC. Its translation: CASSVPDRGSFNEQFF.

The CDR3 nucleotides are TGCGCCAGCAGCCGAGGAACGGCGGGGGGAACCCAAATCACAGATACGCAGTATTTT. Amino acid sequence: CASSRGTAGGTQITDTQYF. The chain has TRBV4-1 and TRBJ2-3, with 8 bases aligning to TRBD2. The CDR3 contains 19 residues. CDR1 MGHRA and CDR2 YSYEKL come from the germline V gene. The V gene end was trimmed by 4 bases and the J gene end by 2 bases; junction bases not matched to a gene: 17.

This chain connects TRBV28 to TRBJ2-2, with 9 positions matching TRBD1. This CDR3 has 14 amino acids. The germline gives CDR1 MDHEN, CDR2 SYDVKM. With V trimmed by 4 bases and J by 6 bases, 3 bases remained unmatched. The CDR3 bases are TGTGCCAGCAGTTCGGGACAGGGATCCGGGGAGCTGTTTTTT. It encodes CASSSGQGSGELFF.

This clonotype has a handful of counts. The chain is built from TRBV7-9 and TRBJ2-6; the D gene could be TRBD1 or TRBD2 (5 bases each). Germline assignment: CDR1 SEHNR and CDR2 FQNEAQ (reference sequence). This CDR3 contains 18 residues. V lost 5 bases and J 0 bases, leaving 17 bases between the germline ends. CDR3 sequence (DNA): TGTGCCAGCAGCGTGGGACGACAGTTAAGCTCTGGGGCCAACGTCCTGACTTTC. Its protein is CASSVGRQLSSGANVLTF.

This clonotype was observed many times. J is TRBJ2-5 and V is TRBV10-3; TRBD1 agrees at 7 bases. V dropped 3 bases and J dropped 2; count of bases not matched to a gene: 3. This CDR3 spans 14 amino acids. Germline V gene data show CDR1 as ENHRY and CDR2 as SYGVKD. CDR3 in DNA: TGTGCCATCAGTGAAGGACAGGAGCAAGAGACCCAGTACTTC. It encodes CAISEGQEQETQYF.

The chain is built from TRBV28 and TRBJ2-1, with 9 bases aligning to TRBD2. The ends lost 2 bases at V and 2 bases at J; junction bases unmatched: 4. The germline V gene encodes CDR1 MDHEN and CDR2 SYDVKM. The CDR3 extends over 16 amino acids. The CDR3 protein is CASSLAGGPPYNEQFF. The CDR3, as DNA: TGTGCCAGCAGTTTAGCGGGGGGGCCTCCCTACAATGAGCAGTTCTTC.

This clonotype was counted a few times. The chain is built from TRBV7-9 and TRBJ1-4; D is unclear. Looked up from germline, CDR1 is SEHNR and CDR2 is FQNEAQ (reference sequence). The CDR3 has 14 residues. Trimming cost V 3 bases and J 0 bases, with 5 bases left between them. CDR3 in amino acids: CASSLIATNEKLFF. DNA of the CDR3: TGTGCCAGCAGCTTGATAGCAACTAATGAAAAACTGTTTTTT.

J is TRBJ2-3 and V is TRBV5-1; D is ambiguous. The CDR3 covers 15 residues. The germline CDR1 and CDR2 sequences are SGHRS and YFSETQ. V was clipped by 5 bases and J by 6 bases, with 19 bases between them. The CDR3 here is CASSSQPTAQDTQYF. CDR3 DNA: TGCGCCAGCAGTTCTCAACCGACTGCGCAGGATACGCAGTATTTT.

This chain uses TRBV10-2 with TRBJ2-7; D is ambiguous. V lost 2 bases, J lost 0 bases, and 14 bases lay in between. CDR1 and CDR2 from the germline V gene are WSHSY and SAAADI. The CDR3 covers 16 residues. The CDR3, as DNA: TGCGCCAGCAGTGAGCTATCGGCAGAGAGCTCCTACGAGCAGTACTTC. Translating gives CASSELSAESSYEQYF.

The chain is built from TRBV12-3 or TRBV12-4 and TRBJ2-7; 10 bases are a match to TRBD1. This CDR3 region has 15 residues. V shed 6 bases and J 4 bases; nucleotides not matched to a gene: 9. CDR3 bases: TGTGCCAGCAGCGAGGTCGGGACAGGGGTTTACGAGCAGTACTTC. Translated: CASSEVGTGVYEQYF.

This rearrangement joins TRBV10-3 to TRBJ2-5; no reliable D call. CDR1 and CDR2 from the germline V gene are ENHRY and SYGVKD. The CDR3 is 11 amino acids. The V end lost 6 bases, the J end lost 1 base, and 3 bases lay between the germline ends. CDR3 nucleotide sequence: TGTGCCATCAGGGTCCAAGAGACCCAGTACTTC. Residues: CAIRVQETQYF.